Shown below are 3 T cell receptor beta chains from a single sample sequenced in a study of CD8+CD57+ T cells in acquired aplastic anemia. Researchers used genomic DNA as the template to profile TCR beta VDJ and CDR3. MiXCR, applied by TCRdb to the reads, yields one record per CDR3 protein. The sample contains under 200,000 distinct CDR3 sequences, around three fifths of which appear only once. Sample: sorted CD4+, CD8+, or CD8+CD57+ T cells (not recorded which) from PBMCs. These receptors were taken from a human donor with severe aplastic anemia or a healthy control (not recorded which).

Many counts were recorded for this clonotype. This sequence joins TRBV7-8 and TRBJ2-1; 8 bases are a match to TRBD2. CDR3 length: 17 residues. Germline CDR1 is SGHVS and CDR2 is FQNEAQ. Trimming cost V 8 bases and J 0 bases; bases outside gene matches: 12. CDR3 protein: CASALWPGGYSYNEQFF. Here the CDR3 DNA reads TGTGCCAGCGCGCTCTGGCCGGGGGGGTACTCCTACAATGAGCAGTTCTTC.

This clonotype has at least ten counts. The V call is TRBV5-6, the J call TRBJ1-4; 8 nucleotides line up with TRBD1. The CDR3 is made up of 16 amino acids. Germline values: CDR1 SGHDT, CDR2 YYEEEE. Losses at the gene ends were 4 bases for V and 0 bases for J; bases not matched to a gene: 5. CDR3 in DNA: TGTGCCAGCAGCGCAGGGGGCAGAGCAACTAATGAAAAACTGTTTTTT. Protein: CASSAGGRATNEKLFF.

The V call is TRBV5-6, the J call TRBJ1-1; D not certain. This CDR3 is 14 amino acids long. V gave up 1 base and J gave up 1 base, with 8 bases separating them. The germline V gene has CDR1 SGHDT and CDR2 YYEEEE. The CDR3 DNA reads TGTGCCAGCAGCTTGTTCGGAAGGAACACTGAAGCTTTCTTT. It codes for CASSLFGRNTEAFF.